This T cell receptor beta chain was obtained from a study of T cell responses to AZD1222 COVID-19 vaccine (dated by TCRdb to the early 2020s). Context from the whole study: AZD1222 recipients given second doses at about 4 weeks or at about 12 weeks were pooled, since spike-specific TCR depth and breadth were not found to differ between the two schedules. TCR sequencing covered over 230 trial participants: 207 given two doses of AZD1222 and 26 given two doses of MenACWY control vaccine. Trial participants were enrolled by age into subgroups of 18-55, 56-69 and 70-plus years, and about 150, 27 and 61 TCR-sequenced participants, respectively, were included in these subgroups. Beyond this particular receptor, the publication reports: No day 14 peak-response samples were available, so repertoires were characterized only after the peak T cell response. The 56-69-year group was small, and its depth increase did not reach significance, likely because of low power. Spike-specific TCR breadth and depth rose significantly after two AZD1222 doses compared with day 0 and with MenACWY recipients. Participants were mostly white British and included more females than males, and it was suggested by the authors that clonal diversity may have been underestimated. The whole spike protein was spanned by vaccine-associated CD4 TCRs, and dominant responses were seen in regions 160-218 and 743-854. Conclusions about previously exposed vaccinees are limited, since just a handful of AZD1222 recipients were seropositive for SARS-CoV-2 at baseline. Reportedly, close to half of the unique spike-specific TCRs recognized epitopes lying outside the regions that are mutated in the B.1.351 and B.1.1.7 variants.

V and J lose 5 bases and 0 bases, and a span of 14 bases separates them. The germline V gene (reference sequence) gives CDR1 as SEHNR and CDR2 as FQNEAQ. From the cysteine up to the phenylalanine, the CDR3 has a length of 16 residues. CDR3 DNA only is kept here, 48 bases in frame from base 1. The sample's time point label, decoded: baseline before first vaccination. The vaccinee samples were drawn from two UK trials, COV001 and COV002, one of which was a single-blind randomized controlled phase 2/3 trial testing AZD1222 (ChAdOx1 nCoV-19) in healthy adults. For TCRbeta chain sequencing, PBMC samples from trial participants were taken at day 0 and at day 28 after the second dose. Comments on this clone: What antigen it recognizes has not been identified. Base qualities are not provided; no much larger clone lies one nucleotide away.

The CDR3 regions of human TCRbeta chains were analyzed by immunosequencing. The study's own analysis went as follows. TCRs in the repertoires were compared against a reference library of SARS-CoV-2-specific TCRs that had been generated with the MIRA antigen-specificity platform. Breadth meant the fraction of unique TCRs that were SARS-CoV-2-associated, whereas depth meant the fraction of total T cells that were SARS-CoV-2-associated. Using the MIRA data, each spike-specific TCR was assigned both to the spike region to which the TCR was reactive and to a CD4 or CD8 class. Log10-transformed breadth and depth values were compared by one-way ANOVA with Sidak's multiple comparisons tests. The table was pulled from immuneACCESS by TCRdb, which kept in-frame rearrangements only. Such tables lose some clones; where checked, under half of the loss comes from unresolved V genes, and the rest has no known cause. V, J and clone size were drawn from that table, and D and trimming were deduced from the DNA. Within this sample are more than 100,000 clones, with about 85% of them counted one time only. The leading ten clones occupy around 6.2% of the sample.

Sequences were derived from peripheral blood, sampled on day 0 of AZD1222 vaccination. The rearrangement combines TRBV7-9 with TRBJ2-1; TRBD2 is perhaps the D gene, given 6 matching bases. The sequence was collected from an adult in good health. The CDR3 sequence is CASSPSGSSSYNEQFF. The base sequence is TGTGCCAGCAGCCCGAGCGGGTCAAGCTCCTACAATGAGCAGTTCTTC.